Following are 15 T cell receptor beta chains from one sample sequenced in a study of shared clonotypes between healthy human individuals (dated by TCRdb to the early 2020s). Preparation of the library involved the immunoSEQ multiplex PCR assay. Not all clones reach the TCRdb copy of this immuneACCESS table, which keeps in-frame sequences only. Checked studies attribute under half of the gap to unresolved V genes and leave the rest unexplained. The sample contains about 2.1 million clones, approximately 92% of them found a single time. Clones ranked in the top ten supply approximately 1.7% of the sample. CD8 naive samples were CD45RO-negative cells positively selected for CCR7, giving a CD45RA+CCR7+ population that excluded TemRA cells. Sequencing was performed on naive CD8+ T cells from PBMCs. The sample's cell subset or site label, decoded: CD45RA+CCR7+. Receptor source: a young man in good health. Some clones in this sample may be carry-over from other donors' samples.

The chain combines TRBV13 with TRBJ1-2; no definite D call. The CDR3 totals 15 residues. Trimming left V 0 bases short and J 2 bases short, with 10 bases between. The germline CDR1 and CDR2 sequences are PRHDT and FYEKMQ (reference sequence). The CDR3 bases are TGTGCCAGCAGCTTAGGCCGGTCTCCCAACTATGGCTACACCTTC. Translation gives CASSLGRSPNYGYTF.

V is TRBV5-6 and J is TRBJ2-5; D remains unclear. The germline V gene encodes CDR1 SGHDT and CDR2 YYEEEE. This CDR3 has 12 amino acids. V was cut by 4 bases and J by 9 bases, with 13 bases left in between. The CDR3 region is CASSMGLRAQYF. CDR3 DNA sequence: TGTGCCAGCAGCATGGGCCTCAGAGCCCAGTACTTC.

V and J are TRBV27 and TRBJ1-1; D is uncertain. V lost 0 bases and J 0 bases, leaving 14 bases between the germline ends. The CDR3 consists of 17 residues. Germline V gene sequence: CDR1 MNHEY, CDR2 SMNVEV (reference sequence). CDR3 bases: TGTGCCAGCAGTTTATCGCCAATGTACCCTATGAACACTGAAGCTTTCTTT. Protein product: CASSLSPMYPMNTEAFF.

Concerning this clone: This sample also contains other DNA sequences that code for the same CDR3. V usage is TRBV27 and J usage is TRBJ2-1; tentative D call: TRBD2 (6 bases). The germline V gene has CDR1 MNHEY and CDR2 SMNVEV (reference sequence). CDR3 length: 13 amino acids. Trimming removed 5 bases from V and 2 bases from J, with 7 bases in between. CDR3 residues: CASSGGTYNEQFF. CDR3 bases: TGTGCCAGCAGTGGAGGGACCTACAATGAGCAGTTCTTC.

This chain connects TRBV11-1 to TRBJ1-2; a weak D match, TRBD1 (5 bases). From germline, CDR1 is SGHAT and CDR2 FQDESV (reference sequence). This CDR3 is 16 amino acids long. V was pared by 4 bases and J by 3 bases, with 18 bases between. CDR3 sequence: CASSSTPGEVHYGYTF. CDR3 in DNA: TGTGCCAGCAGCTCCACCCCGGGGGAGGTCCACTATGGCTACACCTTC.

V usage is TRBV7-6 and J usage is TRBJ1-2, with a tentative D call TRBD1 (5 bases). CDR3 length: 18 residues. Germline V gene lookup returns CDR1 SGHVS and CDR2 FNYEAQ. With 7 bases removed from V and 6 bases from J, the gap between germline ends came to 30 bases. DNA of the CDR3: TGTGCCAGCACCCCGGCGGGGCAGGGAGAAATTTTCAGGGATGGCTACACCTTC. Encoded protein: CASTPAGQGEIFRDGYTF. The full variable domain, completed using reference TRBV7-6 and TRBJ1-2, is GAGVSQSPRYKVTKRGQDVALRCDPISGHVSLYWYRQALGQGPEFLTYFNYEAQQDKSGLPNDRFSAERPEGSISTLTIQRTEQRDSAMYRCASTPAGQGEIFRDGYTFGSGTRLTVV.

This clone was detected once. The sample has other DNA sequences that encode this CDR3 too. This chain joins TRBV27 and TRBJ1-1; 7 nucleotides line up with TRBD1. Germline CDR1 and CDR2: MNHEY and SMNVEV (reference sequence). J gave up 0 bases and V 5 bases, and 6 bases lay outside the gene matches. There are 15 residues in the CDR3. The CDR3 reads CASSLTGAMNTEAFF. The CDR3 coding sequence is TGTGCCAGCAGTCTCACAGGGGCAATGAACACTGAAGCTTTCTTT.

V gene TRBV5-6 combines with J gene TRBJ2-2; tentative D call: TRBD2 (5 bases). V lost 7 bases, J lost 5 bases, and 15 bases lay in between. Germline V lookup: CDR1 SGHDT, CDR2 YYEEEE. CDR3 length: 14 residues. CDR3: CASERRRFTGELFF. The CDR3 DNA reads as TGTGCCAGCGAGCGGCGACGGTTTACCGGGGAGCTGTTTTTT.

This clone was seen a single time. The CDR3 nucleotides are TGTGCCAGCAGCGACGGACGTACCTACGAGCAGTACTTC. Protein product: CASSDGRTYEQYF. V is TRBV9 and J is TRBJ2-7; D ambiguous. The CDR3 totals 13 residues. The germline V gene encodes CDR1 SGDLS and CDR2 YYNGEE. Trimming left V 3 bases short and J 2 bases short, with 9 bases between.

The gene calls are TRBV15 and TRBJ1-1; TRBD1 aligns across 12 bases. CDR3 length equals 17 residues. In germline, CDR1 is LNHNV, CDR2 YYDKDF (reference sequence). V trimming: 0 bases; J trimming: 3 bases; junction bases outside the gene matches: 5. Here the CDR3 DNA reads TGTGCCACCAGCAGAGATGGGACAGGGGGCCTGGACACTGAAGCTTTCTTT. It encodes CATSRDGTGGLDTEAFF.

This clone appeared once. The sample carries other DNA sequences with the same CDR3. V gene TRBV5-1 combines with J gene TRBJ2-1, with 8 bases lining up with TRBD1. This CDR3 is built from 13 residues. V shed 1 base and J 7 bases; nucleotides not matched to a gene: 1. The germline V gene has CDR1 SGHRS and CDR2 YFSETQ. For the CDR3, the DNA is TGCGCCAGCAGCTTGCAGGGGGCTAATGAGCAGTTCTTC. Residues: CASSLQGANEQFF.

This chain joins TRBV28 and TRBJ2-2; TRBD2 is a possible D gene (6 bases). The CDR3 is 16 residues long. CDR1 and CDR2 (germline): MDHEN, SYDVKM. Trimming stripped 6 bases from V and 5 bases from J, with 19 bases between. CDR3 coding DNA: TGTGCCAGCAGCCCGCTAGCGATCGGACCTACCGGGGAGCTGTTTTTT. As protein: CASSPLAIGPTGELFF.

The rearrangement uses TRBV19 and TRBJ2-7; 7 nucleotides line up with TRBD1. V gave up 7 bases and J gave up 1 base; unmatched junction bases: 10. Germline loops: CDR1 LNHDA, CDR2 SQIVND (reference sequence). The length of the CDR3 is 15 residues. CDR3 loop: CASTQGRQGSYEQYF. DNA for the CDR3: TGTGCCAGTACCCAAGGCCGACAGGGTTCCTACGAGCAGTACTTC.

The V call is TRBV7-8, the J call TRBJ2-7; D tentatively fits TRBD1 or TRBD2 (5 bases each). This CDR3 is built from 17 residues. Between the trimmed V and J ends, which lost 1 base and 5 bases, there was a span of 21 bases. The V gene's germline CDR1 is SGHVS and CDR2 FQNEAQ. The CDR3 nucleotides read TGTGCCAGCAGCTTAGTCTTCTCGGGGACCCTGCGGGACGAGCAGTACTTC. This gives the protein CASSLVFSGTLRDEQYF. The full variable domain, with the rest looked up from reference TRBV7-8 and TRBJ2-7, is GAGVSQSPRYKVAKRGQDVALRCDPISGHVSLFWYQQALGQGPEFLTYFQNEAQLDKSGLPSDRFFAERPEGSVSTLKIQRTQQEDSAVYLCASSLVFSGTLRDEQYFGPGTRLTVT.

The chain combines TRBV7-2 with TRBJ2-5, with 7 nucleotides matching TRBD1. The germline V gene encodes CDR1 SGHTA and CDR2 FQGNSA. There are 15 residues in the CDR3. The trim removed 1 base at V and 5 bases at J, leaving 7 bases unmatched. The CDR3 DNA is TGTGCCAGCAGCTTAGGGGGGACAGACCGGGAGACCCAGTACTTC. The encoded protein is CASSLGGTDRETQYF.